Each of the 8 T cell receptor beta chains below was sequenced from the same sample in a study of T cells expressing NK-cell markers. TCRdb processed the 5' RACE reads again and assigns one entry to each CDR3 protein, with no DNA. The sample has fewer than 400,000 distinct CDR3 sequences. Sample: blood T cells: a sorted CD56 or NKG2C T cell subset, CD4+ or CD8+ T cells, or bulk PBMC T cells (not recorded which). The receptor source for this set is a woman aged 45-65 years in good health.

The chain couples TRBV9 to TRBJ2-1; TCRdb proposes TRBD1, but this gene call is untestable without DNA. The CDR3 is 14 amino acids. Germline loops: CDR1 SGDLS, CDR2 YYNGEE. CDR3 residues: CASNGQGQYNEQFF.

The chain combines TRBV9 with TRBJ2-7; the TRBD1 assignment by TCRdb is unverifiable without DNA. CDR1 and CDR2 (germline): SGDLS, YYNGEE. CDR3 length equals 14 residues. The CDR3 spells CASSAQGGVHEQYF.

The chain links TRBV7-9 to TRBJ1-1; as DNA is missing, the TRBD1 call by TCRdb cannot be tested. The V gene's germline CDR1 is SEHNR and CDR2 FQNEAQ (reference sequence). The CDR3 contains 13 residues. The CDR3 is CASSPTAAPGAFF.

V is TRBV7-9 and J is TRBJ1-3. The CDR3 is made up of 11 amino acids. CDR1 and CDR2 (germline): SEHNR, FQNEAQ (reference sequence). CDR3 in amino acids: CASTAKNTIYF.

CDR3 protein: CASSLGEFGELFF. The rearrangement links TRBV5-5 to TRBJ2-2; TCRdb proposes TRBD2, but this gene call is untestable without DNA. Germline CDR1 reads SGHKS; CDR2 reads YYEKEE (reference sequence). The CDR3 extends over 13 amino acids. Drawing the rest from reference TRBV5-5 and TRBJ2-2, the complete variable domain is DAGVTQSPTHLIKTRGQQVTLRCSPISGHKSVSWYQQVLGQGPQFIFQYYEKEERGRGNFPDRFSARQFPNYSSELNVNALLLGDSALYLCASSLGEFGELFFGEGSRLTVL.

The chain employs TRBV20-1 and TRBJ1-1. Germline V CDR1 and CDR2: DFQATT, SNEGSKA (reference sequence). The CDR3 is made up of 13 amino acids. The CDR3 loop reads CSAWGGGDTEAFF.

The chain links TRBV20-1 to TRBJ2-7; TCRdb's D call, TRBD1, is unchecked because there is no DNA. Germline V CDR1 and CDR2: DFQATT, SNEGSKA (reference sequence). The CDR3 consists of 12 residues. CDR3 sequence reads: CSARPGPDEQYF.

The rearrangement links TRBV11-2 to TRBJ1-2. The CDR3 contains 15 residues. Looked up from germline, CDR1 is SGHAT and CDR2 is FQNNGV. The CDR3 here is CASSLDLIRGNGYTF.